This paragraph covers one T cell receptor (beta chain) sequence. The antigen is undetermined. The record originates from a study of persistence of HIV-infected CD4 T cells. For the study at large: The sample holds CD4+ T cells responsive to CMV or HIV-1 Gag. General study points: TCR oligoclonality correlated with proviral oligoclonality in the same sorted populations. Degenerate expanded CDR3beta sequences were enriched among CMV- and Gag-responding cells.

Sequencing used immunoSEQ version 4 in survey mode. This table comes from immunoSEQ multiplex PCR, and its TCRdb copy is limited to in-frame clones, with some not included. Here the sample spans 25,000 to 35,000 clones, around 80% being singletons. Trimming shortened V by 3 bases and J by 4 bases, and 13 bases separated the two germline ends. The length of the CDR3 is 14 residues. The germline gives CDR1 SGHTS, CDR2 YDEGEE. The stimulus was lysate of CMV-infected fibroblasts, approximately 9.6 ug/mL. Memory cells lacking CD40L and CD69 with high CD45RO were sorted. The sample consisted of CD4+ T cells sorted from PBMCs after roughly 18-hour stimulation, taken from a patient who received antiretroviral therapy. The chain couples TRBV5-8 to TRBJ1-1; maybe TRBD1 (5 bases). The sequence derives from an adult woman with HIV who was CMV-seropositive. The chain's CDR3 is CASSWGGVGTEAFF. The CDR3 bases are TGTGCCAGCAGCTGGGGGGGAGTAGGCACTGAAGCTTTCTTT.